The TCR beta chain under discussion was sequenced for a study of T-cell memory formation after mild COVID-19. In its sample, this clonotype was seen a few times. Trimming pared 6 bases from V and 2 bases from J, leaving 14 bases between. This CDR3 contains 15 residues. The germline CDR1 and CDR2 sequences are MNHEY and SVGAGI. TCRdb re-analysed the 5' RACE reads in MiXCR, keeping a single row per CDR3 protein. The sample records 550,000 to 700,000 distinct CDR3 sequences, roughly 17% being singletons. The origin of this receptor is an adult woman who had mild COVID-19 (a few samples of this study predate the infection). Cell type and time point are not known. The chain links TRBV6-5 to TRBJ1-5, with D possibly being TRBD1 (6 bases). The sequencing sample was made of PBMCs or a T cell subset sorted from them (not recorded which). The CDR3 nucleotides read TGTGCCAGCAGCCCCACAGGGATGGGCAATCAGCCCCAGCATTTT. Translated: CASSPTGMGNQPQHF.